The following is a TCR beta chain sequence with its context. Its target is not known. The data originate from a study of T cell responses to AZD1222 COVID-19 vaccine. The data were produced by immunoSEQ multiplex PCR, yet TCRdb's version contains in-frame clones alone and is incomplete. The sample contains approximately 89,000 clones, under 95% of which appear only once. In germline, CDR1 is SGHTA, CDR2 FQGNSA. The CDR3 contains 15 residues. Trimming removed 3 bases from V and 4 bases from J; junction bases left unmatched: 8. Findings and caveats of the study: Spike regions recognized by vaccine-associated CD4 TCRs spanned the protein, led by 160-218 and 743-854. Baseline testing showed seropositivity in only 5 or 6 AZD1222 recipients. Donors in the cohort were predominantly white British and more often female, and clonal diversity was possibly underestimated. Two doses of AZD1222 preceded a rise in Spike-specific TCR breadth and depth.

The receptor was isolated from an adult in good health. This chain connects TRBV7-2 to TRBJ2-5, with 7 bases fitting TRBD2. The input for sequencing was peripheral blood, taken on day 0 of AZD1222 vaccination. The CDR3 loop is CASSFIAGASETQYF. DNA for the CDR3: TGTGCCAGCAGCTTCATCGCGGGAGCTTCAGAGACCCAGTACTTC.